This T cell receptor beta chain was sequenced in a study of cytomegalovirus exposure and HLA in healthy donors. Remarks on this clone: Antigen specificity is unknown.

Sequenced by immunoSEQ multiplex PCR; TCRdb stores in-frame clones only, minus some. The sample has some 290,000 clones, approximately 85% seen once; the top ten hold 0.9% to 1%. Notes on the study in general: The study labeled under 200 TCR beta chains cytomegalovirus-associated.

Germline values: CDR1 MNHEY, CDR2 SMNVEV (reference sequence). The CDR3 length is 15 residues. V dropped 4 bases and J dropped 1; count of bases not matched to a gene: 3. The sequencing sample was made of PBMCs. This chain connects TRBV27 to TRBJ2-5, with TRBD2 matching 10 bases. The origin of this receptor is a young man in good health and CMV-seronegative. CDR3: CASSYTSGAQETQYF. The CDR3 region has the DNA TGTGCCAGCAGTTATACTAGCGGGGCCCAAGAGACCCAGTACTTC.